This T cell receptor beta chain is drawn from a study of T cell responses to AZD1222 COVID-19 vaccine. Concerning this clone itself: Its antigen is as yet unknown.

Overall study findings and caveats: At 160-218 and 743-854, vaccine-associated CD4 TCRs were dominant, and they spanned spike.

Trimming removed 8 bases at V and 10 bases at J, with 15 bases between. The CDR3 is 13 amino acids. Germline loops: CDR1 SNHLY, CDR2 FYNNEI. The assay was immunoSEQ multiplex PCR, and TCRdb's table has in-frame clones only and misses some. The sample lists 70,000 or so clones; more than 65% were seen once. The sequencing used peripheral blood, collected on day 0 of MenACWY control vaccination. The chain joins TRBV2 to TRBJ1-6; no clear D. The TCR sequence derives from an adult in good health. The CDR3 is CASQPMLGSPLHF. The CDR3 bases are TGTGCCAGCCAGCCGATGTTGGGATCACCCCTCCACTTT.